The 10 T cell receptor beta chains reported below all come from one sample, sequenced in a study of T cell responses to AZD1222 COVID-19 vaccine. The data were produced by immunoSEQ multiplex PCR, yet TCRdb's version contains in-frame clones alone and is incomplete. The table includes approximately 83,000 clones, just over 90% detected once. The material was peripheral blood, obtained on day 0 of MenACWY control vaccination. These receptors all stem from an adult in good health.

This chain uses TRBV28 with TRBJ2-3; 7 bases are shared with TRBD2. The germline V gene has CDR1 MDHEN and CDR2 SYDVKM. V shed 7 bases, J shed 4 bases, and the junction held 11 bases outside the gene matches. The CDR3 runs 15 residues. Written as DNA, the CDR3 is TGTGCCAGCACCCTGGGAGGGAATTTGCCAGATACGCAGTATTTT. Its protein is CASTLGGNLPDTQYF.

The V gene is TRBV28, the J gene TRBJ1-3; tentatively, D is TRBD1 (5 bases). The ends were cut back, 4 bases at V and 1 base at J, with 14 bases in the middle. From germline, CDR1 is MDHEN and CDR2 SYDVKM. The CDR3 totals 16 residues. The CDR3 loop is CASSSQGWGSGNTIYF. The CDR3 nucleotides are TGTGCCAGCAGTTCCCAAGGCTGGGGGTCTGGAAACACCATATATTTT.

This sequence joins TRBV24-1 and TRBJ2-1; 9 bases align to TRBD1. CDR3 size: 19 residues. With V trimmed by 3 bases and J by 3 bases, 14 bases remained unmatched. Per the germline V gene, CDR1 is KGHDR and CDR2 is SFDVKD. The CDR3 region has the DNA TGTGCCACCAGTGATCCCCGTCCCGCGGACAGGGGACACTACAATGAGCAGTTCTTC. This encodes CATSDPRPADRGHYNEQFF.

V usage is TRBV14 and J usage is TRBJ2-7, with 8 positions matching TRBD1. This CDR3 contains 15 residues. Per the germline V gene, CDR1 is SGHDN and CDR2 is FVKESK. The V segment lost 4 bases and the J segment 3 bases; nucleotides outside the gene matches: 8. DNA for the CDR3: TGTGCCAGCAGCCCCCTGACAGGGGCAGACTACGAGCAGTACTTC. Residues: CASSPLTGADYEQYF.

In DNA, the CDR3 is TGTGCCAGCAGCCTCCGGACAGGGTCCGGCACTGAAGCTTTCTTT. It yields the protein CASSLRTGSGTEAFF. This chain joins TRBV7-9 and TRBJ1-1; 8 bases map to TRBD1. Germline CDR1 SEHNR, CDR2 FQNEAQ (reference sequence). The CDR3 covers 15 residues. Germline trimming cut 5 bases from V and 4 bases from J; bases unmatched to any gene: 9.

V gene TRBV29-1 combines with J gene TRBJ2-7, with D possibly being TRBD2 (5 bases). CDR3 length: 11 residues. The germline CDR1 and CDR2 sequences are SQVTM and ANQGSEA. Between the trimmed V and J ends, which lost 5 bases and 3 bases, there was a span of 8 bases. The CDR3 bases are TGCAGCGTTTTGGGAGACTACGAGCAGTACTTC. Amino acids: CSVLGDYEQYF.

The rearrangement links TRBV5-6 to TRBJ1-2, with 7 positions matching TRBD1. The CDR3 loop spans 19 amino acids. J lost 0 bases, V lost 3 bases, and 17 bases had no gene match. In germline, CDR1 is SGHDT, CDR2 YYEEEE. Here the CDR3 reads CASSSQIPRKGQPNYGYTF. Written as DNA, the CDR3 is TGTGCCAGCAGCTCACAAATACCGCGCAAGGGACAGCCTAACTATGGCTACACCTTC.

This chain links TRBV28 with TRBJ1-2; TRBD1 is a possible D gene (6 bases). Per germline, CDR1 MDHEN and CDR2 SYDVKM. The CDR3 extends over 15 amino acids. Trimming left V 5 bases short and J 4 bases short, with 17 bases between. CDR3 nucleotides: TGTGCCAGCAGTCCCCGGCCACAGGGCTCCTATGGCTACACCTTC. It is translated as CASSPRPQGSYGYTF.

The chain couples TRBV6-5 to TRBJ2-1, with a possible D match to TRBD2 (6 bases). Trimming took 4 bases from V and 1 from J, leaving 8 bases between them. The CDR3 totals 14 residues. The germline V gene encodes CDR1 MNHEY and CDR2 SVGAGI. The CDR3 reads CASSFGGSYNEQFF. The CDR3 DNA is TGTGCCAGCAGTTTTGGGGGGTCCTACAATGAGCAGTTCTTC.

The chain carries TRBV4-1 and TRBJ1-5; D unclear. V was shortened by 1 base and J by 3 bases, with 10 bases between the two germline ends. CDR3 length: 15 residues. The germline V gene encodes CDR1 MGHRA and CDR2 YSYEKL. CDR3 DNA sequence: TGCGCCAGCAGCCAAGTCCGGCCAAACAATCAGCCCCAGCATTTT. It yields the protein CASSQVRPNNQPQHF.